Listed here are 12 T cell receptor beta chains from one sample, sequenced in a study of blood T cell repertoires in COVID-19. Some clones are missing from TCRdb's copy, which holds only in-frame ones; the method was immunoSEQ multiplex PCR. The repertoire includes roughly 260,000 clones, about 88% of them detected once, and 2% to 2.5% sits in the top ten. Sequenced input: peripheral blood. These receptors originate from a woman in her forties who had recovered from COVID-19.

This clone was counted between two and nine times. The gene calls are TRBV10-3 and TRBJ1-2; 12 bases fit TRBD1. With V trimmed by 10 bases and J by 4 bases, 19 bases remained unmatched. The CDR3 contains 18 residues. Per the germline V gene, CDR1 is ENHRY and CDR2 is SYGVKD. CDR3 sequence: CASGLGGGTGGAGYGYTF. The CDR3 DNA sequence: TGTGCCAGTGGCCTGGGTGGGGGGACAGGGGGCGCCGGCTATGGCTACACCTTC.

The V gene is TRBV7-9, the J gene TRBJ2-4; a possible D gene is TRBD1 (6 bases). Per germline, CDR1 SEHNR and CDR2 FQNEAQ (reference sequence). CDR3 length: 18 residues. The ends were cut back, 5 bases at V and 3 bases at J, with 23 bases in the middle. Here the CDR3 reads CASSTALGAGWVKNIQYF. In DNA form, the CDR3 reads TGTGCCAGCAGCACGGCCTTGGGGGCCGGTTGGGTCAAAAACATTCAGTACTTC.

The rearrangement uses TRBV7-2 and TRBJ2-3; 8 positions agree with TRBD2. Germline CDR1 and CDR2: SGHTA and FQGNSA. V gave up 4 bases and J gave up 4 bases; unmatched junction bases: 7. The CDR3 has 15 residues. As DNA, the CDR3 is TGTGCCAGCAGCTCACCGGGACTAGTGCCAGATACGCAGTATTTT. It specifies CASSSPGLVPDTQYF.

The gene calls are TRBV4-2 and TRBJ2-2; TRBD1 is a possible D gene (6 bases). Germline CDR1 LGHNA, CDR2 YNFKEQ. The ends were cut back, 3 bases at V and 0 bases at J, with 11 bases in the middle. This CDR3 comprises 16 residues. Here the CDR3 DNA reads TGTGCCAGCAGCCAGGCCTGGGGGCCGAACACCGGGGAGCTGTTTTTT. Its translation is CASSQAWGPNTGELFF.

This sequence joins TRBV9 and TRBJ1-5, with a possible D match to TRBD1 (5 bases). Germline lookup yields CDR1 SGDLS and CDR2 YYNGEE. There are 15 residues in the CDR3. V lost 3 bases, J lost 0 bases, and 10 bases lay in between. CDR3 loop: CASSAGLDSNQPQHF. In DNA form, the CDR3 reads TGTGCCAGCAGCGCAGGGCTTGATAGCAATCAGCCCCAGCATTTT.

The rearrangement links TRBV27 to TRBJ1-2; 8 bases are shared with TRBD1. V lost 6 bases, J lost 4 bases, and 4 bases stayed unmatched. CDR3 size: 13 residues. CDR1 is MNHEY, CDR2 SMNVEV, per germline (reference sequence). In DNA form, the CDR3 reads TGTGCCAGCAGAAGGACAGGGACCTATGGCTACACCTTC. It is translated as CASRRTGTYGYTF.

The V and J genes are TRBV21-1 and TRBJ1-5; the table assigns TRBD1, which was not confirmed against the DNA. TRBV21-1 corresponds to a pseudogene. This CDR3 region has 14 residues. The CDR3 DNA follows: TGTGCCAGCAGCTGGACAGACCATAATCAGCCCCAGCATTTT. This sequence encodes CASSWTDHNQPQHF.

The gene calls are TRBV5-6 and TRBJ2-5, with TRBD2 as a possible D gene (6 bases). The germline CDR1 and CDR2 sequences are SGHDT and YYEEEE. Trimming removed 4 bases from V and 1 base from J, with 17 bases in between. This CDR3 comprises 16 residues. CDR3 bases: TGTGCCAGCAGCGTCGCTCCGGGGCGGGGCCAAGAGACCCAGTACTTC. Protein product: CASSVAPGRGQETQYF. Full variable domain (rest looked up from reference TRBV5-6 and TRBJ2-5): DAGVTQSPTHLIKTRGQQVTLRCSPKSGHDTVSWYQQALGQGPQFIFQYYEEEERQRGNFPDRFSGHQFPNYSSELNVNALLLGDSALYLCASSVAPGRGQETQYFGPGTRLLVL.

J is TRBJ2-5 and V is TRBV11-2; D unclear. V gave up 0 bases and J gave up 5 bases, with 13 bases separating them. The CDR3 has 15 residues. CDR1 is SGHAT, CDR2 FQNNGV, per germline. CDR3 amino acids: CASSLERGLEETQYF. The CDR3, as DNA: TGTGCCAGCAGCTTAGAGAGAGGCCTCGAGGAGACCCAGTACTTC.

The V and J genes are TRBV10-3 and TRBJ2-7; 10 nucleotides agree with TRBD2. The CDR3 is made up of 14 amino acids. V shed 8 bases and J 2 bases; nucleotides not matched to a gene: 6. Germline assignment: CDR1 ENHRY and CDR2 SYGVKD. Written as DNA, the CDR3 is TGTGCCATCGAAGCGGGGGGGGGTACCTACGAGCAGTACTTC. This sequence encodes CAIEAGGGTYEQYF.

The CDR3 nucleotides read TGTGCCAGCAGCGCCGACCGGGACAGGGGGCCCACTGAAGCTTTCTTT. The encoded protein is CASSADRDRGPTEAFF. The chain uses TRBV13 and TRBJ1-1; 12 bases are shared with TRBD1. The CDR3 totals 16 residues. J lost 4 bases, V lost 5 bases, and 8 bases had no gene match. Germline V gene sequence: CDR1 PRHDT, CDR2 FYEKMQ (reference sequence).

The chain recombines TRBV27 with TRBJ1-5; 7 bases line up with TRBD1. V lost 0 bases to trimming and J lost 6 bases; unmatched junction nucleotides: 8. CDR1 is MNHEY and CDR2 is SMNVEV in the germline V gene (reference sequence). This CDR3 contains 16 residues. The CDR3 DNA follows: TGTGCCAGCAGTTTATCGACCAGGGGGGTTGGTCAGCCCCAGCATTTT. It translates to CASSLSTRGVGQPQHF.